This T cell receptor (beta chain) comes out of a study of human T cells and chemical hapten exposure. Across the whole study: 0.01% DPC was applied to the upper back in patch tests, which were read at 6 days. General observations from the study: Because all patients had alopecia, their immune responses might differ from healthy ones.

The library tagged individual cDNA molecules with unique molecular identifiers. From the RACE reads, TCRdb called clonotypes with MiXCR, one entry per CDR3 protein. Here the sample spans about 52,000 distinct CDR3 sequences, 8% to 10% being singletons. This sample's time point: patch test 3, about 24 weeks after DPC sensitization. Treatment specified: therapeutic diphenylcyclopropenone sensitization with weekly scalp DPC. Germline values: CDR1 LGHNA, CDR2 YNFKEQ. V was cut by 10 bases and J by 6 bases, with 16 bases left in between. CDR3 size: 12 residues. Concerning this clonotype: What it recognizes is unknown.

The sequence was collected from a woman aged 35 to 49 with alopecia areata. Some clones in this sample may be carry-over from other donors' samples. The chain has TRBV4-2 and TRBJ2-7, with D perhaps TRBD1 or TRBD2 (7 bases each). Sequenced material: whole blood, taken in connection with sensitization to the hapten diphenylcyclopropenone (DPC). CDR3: CAITRGGREQYF. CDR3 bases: TGTGCCATTACCAGGGGGGGCCGCGAGCAGTACTTC.